Listed here are 11 T cell receptor beta chains from one sample, sequenced in a study of beta chain features in type 1 diabetes. Every bit of the isolated RNA underwent reverse transcription, so sequencing read expressed TCRB transcripts. The assay was immunoSEQ multiplex PCR, and TCRdb's table has in-frame clones only and misses some. This sample carries 900,000 or so clones, roughly 15% of them seen once, and the ten largest clones take 0.02% to 0.025%. The sample taken for sequencing was naive CD4+ T cells from blood. The origin of the receptors is a woman between 18 and 29 years old in good health.

The chain recombines TRBV5-4 with TRBJ2-6; TRBD2 agrees at 10 bases. Germline V gene data show CDR1 as SGHNT and CDR2 as YYREEE (reference sequence). The ends lost 4 bases at V and 0 bases at J; junction bases unmatched: 7. The CDR3 runs 18 residues. For the CDR3, the DNA is TGTGCCAGCAGCCAAGGACTAGCGGTCCTCTCTGGGGCCAACGTCCTGACTTTC. Its translation: CASSQGLAVLSGANVLTF.

This clone was recorded a few times. The gene calls are TRBV5-4 and TRBJ2-1; D might be TRBD1 (5 bases). CDR1 and CDR2 from the germline V gene are SGHNT and YYREEE (reference sequence). Trimming pared 0 bases from V and 5 bases from J, leaving 6 bases between. The CDR3 length is 13 residues. The CDR3 nucleotides read TGTGCCAGCAGCTTGGTAGGGGACAATGAGCAGTTCTTC. It encodes CASSLVGDNEQFF. The variable domain in full, with the rest retrieved from reference TRBV5-4 and TRBJ2-1, is ETGVTQSPTHLIKTRGQQVTLRCSSQSGHNTVSWYQQALGQGPQFIFQYYREEENGRGNFPPRFSGLQFPNYSSELNVNALELDDSALYLCASSLVGDNEQFFGPGTRLTVL.

This clone was detected only a few times. V and J are TRBV7-2 and TRBJ2-4; 8 bases match TRBD1. This CDR3 comprises 15 residues. J gave up 2 bases and V 2 bases, and 2 bases lay outside the gene matches. The germline CDR1 and CDR2 sequences are SGHTA and FQGNSA. For the CDR3, the DNA is TGTGCCAGCAGCTTAACAGGGGGGACCAAAAACATTCAGTACTTC. Protein sequence: CASSLTGGTKNIQYF.

Worth noting for this clone: A much larger clonotype is one base distant, so this may be a read error. V and J are TRBV10-1 and TRBJ2-3; 10 positions match TRBD2. The CDR3 extends over 13 amino acids. After removal of 8 bases from V and 1 base from J, the junction contained 0 bases not matched to a gene. Per germline, CDR1 WNHNN and CDR2 SYGVQD (reference sequence). The chain's CDR3 is CASGTSGTDTQYF. CDR3 nucleotides: TGCGCCAGCGGGACTAGCGGCACAGATACGCAGTATTTT.

This chain links TRBV28 with TRBJ2-7; D call uncertain. The ends were cut back, 6 bases at V and 3 bases at J, with 9 bases in the middle. The CDR3 consists of 12 residues. Germline values: CDR1 MDHEN, CDR2 SYDVKM. DNA for the CDR3: TGTGCCAGCAGCCTTTTAATCTACGAGCAGTACTTC. Protein sequence: CASSLLIYEQYF.

This clone was picked up a small number of times. This rearrangement joins TRBV7-2 to TRBJ1-5; no reliable D call. Germline CDR1 SGHTA, CDR2 FQGNSA. Trimming took 1 base from V and 6 from J, leaving 10 bases between them. The CDR3 consists of 14 residues. The CDR3 loop reads CASSLGGLSQPQHF. The CDR3 bases are TGTGCCAGCAGCTTAGGAGGGCTCAGTCAGCCCCAGCATTTT.

This clone was seen more than once but under ten times. The chain links TRBV2 to TRBJ2-5; maybe TRBD1 (5 bases). Germline V lookup: CDR1 SNHLY, CDR2 FYNNEI. The CDR3 length is 12 residues. V was clipped by 5 bases and J by 5 bases, with 9 bases between them. The DNA of the CDR3 is TGTGCCAGCAGTCAGGGCCGGGAGACCCAGTACTTC. Amino acid sequence: CASSQGRETQYF.

In this sample, this clone turned up a few times. V and J are TRBV6-1 and TRBJ1-5; D unresolved. CDR1 is MNHNS and CDR2 is SASEGT in the germline V gene. The CDR3 loop spans 17 amino acids. Trimming removed 2 bases from V and 8 bases from J, with 22 bases in between. In DNA form, the CDR3 reads TGTGCCAGCAGTGAATACCGCGCCCGGGCCCTGGAGAAGCCCCAGCATTTT. It encodes CASSEYRARALEKPQHF.

The chain links TRBV18 to TRBJ2-1; no reliable D call. Looked up from germline, CDR1 is KGHSH and CDR2 is LQKENI. The CDR3 is made up of 13 amino acids. V lost 4 bases to trimming and J lost 3 bases, with 7 bases between them. The CDR3 protein is CASSHADYNEQFF. Here the CDR3 DNA reads TGTGCCAGCTCACACGCGGACTACAATGAGCAGTTCTTC.

This clone was counted between two and nine times. The rearrangement joins TRBV5-6 to TRBJ2-1; either TRBD1 or TRBD2 may supply D (5 bases each). From germline, CDR1 is SGHDT and CDR2 YYEEEE. Trimming removed 1 base at V and 3 bases at J, with 20 bases between. The CDR3 length is 18 residues. The CDR3 protein is CASSLSTVREGLYNEQFF. In DNA form, the CDR3 reads TGTGCCAGCAGCTTGTCGACAGTACGAGAGGGGCTCTACAATGAGCAGTTCTTC.

The chain is built from TRBV2 and TRBJ1-1; 8 bases agree with TRBD1. After removal of 8 bases from V and 10 bases from J, the junction contained 9 bases not matched to a gene. Germline lookup yields CDR1 SNHLY and CDR2 FYNNEI. The CDR3 extends over 12 amino acids. CDR3 DNA sequence: TGTGCCAGCGCAGGACAGGGAATCGTAGCTTTCTTT. This gives the protein CASAGQGIVAFF. Using reference TRBV2 and TRBJ1-1 for the parts outside the CDR3, the full variable domain is EPEVTQTPSHQVTQMGQEVILRCVPISNHLYFYWYRQILGQKVEFLVSFYNNEISEKSEIFDDQFSVERPDGSNFTLKIRSTKLEDSAMYFCASAGQGIVAFFGQGTRLTVV.